A selection of T cell receptor beta chains follows, all from one sample in a study of T cells in Graves' hyperthyroidism and ophthalmopathy. One entry per CDR3 protein results from TCRdb running MiXCR on the multiplex PCR reads. This table holds 450,000 to 650,000 distinct CDR3 sequences, roughly 20% found once. Source material: blood. These TCRs come from a man in his late teens or twenties with Graves' hyperthyroidism. Each CDR3 is given with its conserved first and last residue. Fields, in order: V gene, CDR3 protein.

>TRBV6-1
CASSGRWGTREAFF
>TRBV2
CASSEGTGVSYEQYF
>TRBV6-1
CASSDGTVYQPQHF
>TRBV6-5
CASSYSGSDYEQYF
>TRBV28
CASSLQADYGYTF
>TRBV6-1
CASSVAGRKVYGYTF
>TRBV6-5
CASSYAGIGYEQYF
>TRBV27
CVSSLVAGELFF
>TRBV30
CKGTVNTEAFF
>TRBV12-3/TRBV12-4
CASRLAGGREQYF
>TRBV5-1
CASSLARGQPQHF